In this sample, the clone carrying this T cell receptor beta chain turned up a few times. Its specificity is not known. Isolation of CD4+ naive, central memory, regulatory and stem cell-like memory cells was achieved by sorting via CD45RO/CCR7/CD25/CD127/CD95/CD27. The data originate from a study of beta chain features in type 1 diabetes. Study-wide results and limits: Shorter TCRB CDR3s, moderately but significantly so, were found in Type 1 diabetes patients in all four CD4+ subsets. Short templates might get an advantage during PCR, and this would be equal in patients and controls.

CDR3 length: 15 amino acids. Germline trimming cut 4 bases from V and 3 bases from J; bases unmatched to any gene: 2. Germline V gene lookup returns CDR1 ENHRY and CDR2 SYGVKD. The whole isolated RNA underwent reverse transcription, so sequencing captured expressed TCRB transcripts. Clones were sequenced by immunoSEQ multiplex PCR, and TCRdb holds only the in-frame ones, with some missing. The table includes hundreds of thousands of clones, 30% detected once. The sequence derives from a man younger than 35 in good health. Sequenced sample: naive CD4+ T cells from blood. The rearrangement joins TRBV10-3 to TRBJ2-1, with 11 bases identical to TRBD2. CDR3 DNA: TGTGCCATCAGTGCCGGGACTAGCGGCTACAATGAGCAGTTCTTC. Translating it yields CAISAGTSGYNEQFF.